The 7 T cell receptor beta chains below were found in one sample sequenced in a study of OX40 agonist ivuxolimab in advanced cancers. Profiling relied on immunoSEQ multiplex PCR, and the TCRdb table lists in-frame clones only, not all of them. Of about 110,000 clones listed, around 93% were seen once; the top ten hold about 0.67%. Sequencing was performed on CD4+ or CD8+ T cells sorted from blood, taken in a trial of the OX40 agonist ivuxolimab. The origin of the receptors is an adult with an advanced solid tumor such as melanoma, head and neck, liver or kidney cancer.

CDR3 sequence reads: CASSPQPNTGELFF. The CDR3 DNA reads TGTGCCAGCAGCCCCCAACCGAACACCGGGGAGCTGTTTTTT. The chain carries TRBV6-6 and TRBJ2-2; no firm D call. The V gene's germline CDR1 is MNHNY and CDR2 SVGAGI (reference sequence). Trimming shortened V by 6 bases and J by 0 bases, and 8 bases separated the two germline ends. This CDR3 is built from 14 residues.

J is TRBJ2-6 and V is TRBV18; D perhaps matches TRBD2 (6 bases). The germline V gene has CDR1 KGHSH and CDR2 LQKENI. The CDR3 loop spans 17 amino acids. The V end was cut by 1 base, the J end by 0 bases, with 10 bases between. The CDR3 bases are TGTGCCAGCTCACCACGGGAGGCCTCCTCTGGGGCCAACGTCCTGACTTTC. Translated: CASSPREASSGANVLTF.

This sequence joins TRBV6-6 and TRBJ2-5; D is uncertain. The CDR3 spans 13 residues. Germline CDR1 is MNHNY and CDR2 is SVGAGI (reference sequence). Trimming took 9 bases from V and 3 from J, leaving 14 bases between them. The CDR3 DNA is TGTGCCAGTACCGGGTACGGCAAAGAGACCCAGTACTTC. Translated: CASTGYGKETQYF.

This rearrangement joins TRBV6-1 to TRBJ2-3; tentative D call: TRBD2 (5 bases). Germline CDR1 and CDR2: MNHNS and SASEGT. V lost 7 bases to trimming and J lost 0 bases, with 11 bases between them. This CDR3 has 14 amino acids. The CDR3 nucleotides read TGTGCCAGCACCGGGGAGTCTAGCACAGATACGCAGTATTTT. The encoded protein is CASTGESSTDTQYF.

The J gene is TRBJ1-3, the V gene TRBV10-3; 7 nucleotides match TRBD1. The CDR3 spans 13 residues. Germline CDR1 reads ENHRY; CDR2 reads SYGVKD. V was pared by 11 bases and J by 2 bases, with 6 bases of the junction left unmatched. CDR3 in DNA: TGTGCCGTCAAACAGGGGCCTGGAAACACCATATATTTT. Its translation: CAVKQGPGNTIYF.

The V and J genes are TRBV2 and TRBJ2-1; unclear D gene. V lost 4 bases, J lost 6 bases, and 4 bases lay in between. Germline V gene sequence: CDR1 SNHLY, CDR2 FYNNEI. This CDR3 has 11 amino acids. CDR3 sequence (DNA): TGTGCCAGCAGTGTGGTCAATGAGCAGTTCTTC. This sequence encodes CASSVVNEQFF.

The chain joins TRBV7-6 to TRBJ2-2; 10 bases match TRBD2. The CDR3 is 17 residues long. The V gene's germline CDR1 is SGHVS and CDR2 FNYEAQ. V dropped 0 bases and J dropped 4; count of bases not matched to a gene: 5. The CDR3 sequence is CASSLAPVAGGTGELFF. CDR3 in DNA: TGTGCCAGCAGCTTAGCTCCGGTAGCGGGAGGCACCGGGGAGCTGTTTTTT.